Listed below are T cell receptor beta chains from one sample, sequenced in a study of low-dose radiotherapy and immunotherapy resistance in tumors. TCRdb processed the reads anew with MiXCR; each CDR3 protein has one entry. The sample has tens of thousands of distinct CDR3 sequences, 18% seen once; the top ten hold about 2.8%. Sequenced here: PBMCs, sampled before treatment. These receptors were obtained from a male donor with prostate cancer. The CDR3 runs from the conserved cysteine through the conserved F or W. The D gene is left open where the match is weak. Expanded clones get a size class; other rows say once, few or many, or leave the size out.

v_call: TRBV12-5
j_call: TRBJ1-5
clone_size: NA
d_call: NA
cdr3_aa: CASGFWGQGTRNQPQHF
cdr3_nt: TGTGCTAGTGGTTTCTGGGGCCAGGGTACTCGAAATCAGCCCCAGCATTTT

v_call: TRBV3-1
j_call: TRBJ2-5
clone_size: many
d_call: TRBD2
cdr3_aa: CASSPRAGQGIGTQYF
cdr3_nt: TGTGCCAGCAGCCCCCGAGCGGGGCAGGGTATAGGGACCCAGTACTTC

v_call: TRBV7-2
j_call: TRBJ1-2
clone_size: many
d_call: TRBD1
cdr3_aa: CASSFRQGFGYTF
cdr3_nt: TGTGCCAGCAGCTTTAGACAGGGTTTCGGCTACACCTTC

v_call: TRBV9
j_call: TRBJ2-5
clone_size: NA
d_call: NA
cdr3_aa: CASSVGGAPSETQYF
cdr3_nt: TGTGCCAGCAGCGTAGGGGGGGCGCCCTCGGAGACCCAGTACTTC

v_call: TRBV29-1
j_call: TRBJ2-5
clone_size: many
d_call: NA
cdr3_aa: CSVGEETQYF
cdr3_nt: TGCAGCGTTGGGGAAGAGACCCAGTACTTC

v_call: TRBV25-1
j_call: TRBJ2-2
clone_size: many
d_call: TRBD1
cdr3_aa: CASSDLGTGRTGELFF
cdr3_nt: TGTGCCAGCTCAGACCTCGGGACAGGGCGAACCGGGGAGCTGTTTTTT

v_call: TRBV19
j_call: TRBJ2-1
clone_size: many
d_call: NA
cdr3_aa: CASSISPYNEQFF
cdr3_nt: TGTGCCAGTAGTATTAGCCCCTACAATGAGCAGTTCTTC

v_call: TRBV29-1
j_call: TRBJ1-1
clone_size: many
d_call: NA
cdr3_aa: CSVKRGSITTEAFF
cdr3_nt: TGCAGCGTTAAACGGGGAAGCATTACCACTGAAGCTTTCTTT

v_call: TRBV18
j_call: TRBJ2-5
clone_size: NA
d_call: NA
cdr3_aa: CASSPELGQETQYF
cdr3_nt: TGTGCCAGCTCACCTGAACTAGGCCAAGAGACCCAGTACTTC

v_call: TRBV7-8
j_call: TRBJ1-2
clone_size: many
d_call: TRBD1
cdr3_aa: CASSSSGTVYGYTF
cdr3_nt: TGTGCCAGCAGCTCCTCCGGGACAGTCTATGGCTACACCTTC

v_call: TRBV3-1
j_call: TRBJ2-7
clone_size: many
d_call: NA
cdr3_aa: CASSQATVYEQYF
cdr3_nt: TGTGCCAGCAGCCAAGCCACCGTCTACGAGCAGTACTTC

v_call: TRBV9
j_call: TRBJ2-6
clone_size: many
d_call: NA
cdr3_aa: CASSPQGWGSGANVLTF
cdr3_nt: TGTGCCAGCAGCCCCCAGGGATGGGGCTCTGGGGCCAACGTCCTGACTTTC

v_call: TRBV7-2
j_call: TRBJ2-5
clone_size: many
d_call: NA
cdr3_aa: CASSWGGGVGETQYF
cdr3_nt: TGTGCCAGCAGCTGGGGGGGGGGCGTCGGGGAGACCCAGTACTTC

v_call: TRBV7-9
j_call: TRBJ2-7
clone_size: many
d_call: TRBD1
cdr3_aa: CASSKGQATYEQYF
cdr3_nt: TGTGCCAGCAGCAAGGGACAGGCAACATACGAGCAGTACTTC

v_call: TRBV12-3/TRBV12-4
j_call: TRBJ2-2
clone_size: many
d_call: NA
cdr3_aa: CASSLGQTVGELFF
cdr3_nt: TGTGCCAGCAGTTTGGGTCAGACCGTCGGGGAGCTGTTTTTT

v_call: TRBV11-1
j_call: TRBJ2-6
clone_size: NA
d_call: TRBD1
cdr3_aa: CASSFGTGVSGANVLTF
cdr3_nt: TGTGCCAGCAGCTTTGGGACAGGGGTTTCCGGGGCCAACGTCCTGACTTTC

v_call: TRBV6-2/TRBV6-3
j_call: TRBJ2-1
clone_size: NA
d_call: TRBD2
cdr3_aa: CASSELAGGRQNEQFF
cdr3_nt: TGTGCCAGCAGTGAACTAGCGGGGGGGCGTCAGAATGAGCAGTTCTTC

v_call: TRBV7-9
j_call: TRBJ2-3
clone_size: many
d_call: TRBD1
cdr3_aa: CASSHGQVGDTQYF
cdr3_nt: TGTGCCAGCAGCCATGGACAGGTGGGGGATACGCAGTATTTT

v_call: TRBV19
j_call: TRBJ1-6
clone_size: many
d_call: NA
cdr3_aa: CASSIQSSYNSPLHF
cdr3_nt: TGTGCCAGTAGTATCCAGAGCTCCTATAATTCACCCCTCCACTTT

v_call: TRBV5-6
j_call: TRBJ1-2
clone_size: many
d_call: NA
cdr3_aa: CASSPTRAGGYTF
cdr3_nt: TGTGCCAGCAGCCCAACGAGGGCGGGTGGCTACACCTTC

v_call: TRBV7-9
j_call: TRBJ2-7
clone_size: many
d_call: TRBD1
cdr3_aa: CASSHTMEDRGQVEQYF
cdr3_nt: TGTGCCAGCAGCCATACCATGGAGGACAGGGGGCAGGTCGAGCAGTACTTC

v_call: TRBV20-1
j_call: TRBJ1-5
clone_size: many
d_call: NA
cdr3_aa: CSARGGLGSNQPQHF
cdr3_nt: TGCAGTGCTAGAGGGGGGCTGGGTAGCAATCAGCCCCAGCATTTT

v_call: TRBV5-1
j_call: TRBJ1-1
clone_size: many
d_call: TRBD1
cdr3_aa: CASSLGTGQDGAFF
cdr3_nt: TGCGCCAGCAGCTTGGGGACAGGGCAGGACGGAGCTTTCTTT

v_call: TRBV3-1
j_call: TRBJ2-7
clone_size: many
d_call: NA
cdr3_aa: CASSQDAGATYEQYF
cdr3_nt: TGTGCCAGCAGCCAAGACGCGGGGGCCACCTACGAGCAGTACTTC

v_call: TRBV6-2/TRBV6-3
j_call: TRBJ1-4
clone_size: many
d_call: TRBD1
cdr3_aa: CASSSQQGAREKLFF
cdr3_nt: TGTGCCAGCAGTTCTCAACAGGGGGCAAGGGAAAAACTGTTTTTT

v_call: TRBV7-9
j_call: TRBJ1-2
clone_size: many
d_call: NA
cdr3_aa: CASSPAPDSLYGYTF
cdr3_nt: TGTGCCAGCAGCCCGGCTCCGGACAGCCTCTATGGCTACACCTTC

v_call: TRBV7-7
j_call: TRBJ2-1
clone_size: many
d_call: NA
cdr3_aa: CASSLGPEPYNEQFF
cdr3_nt: TGTGCTAGCAGCTTGGGCCCGGAGCCCTACAATGAGCAGTTCTTC

v_call: TRBV11-3
j_call: TRBJ2-3
clone_size: many
d_call: NA
cdr3_aa: CASSLEGRDTQYF
cdr3_nt: TGTGCCAGCAGCTTAGAGGGGCGGGATACGCAGTATTTT

v_call: TRBV20-1
j_call: TRBJ2-7
clone_size: many
d_call: TRBD2
cdr3_aa: CSAPARIAGDYEQYF
cdr3_nt: TGCAGTGCCCCAGCGAGGATAGCGGGGGATTACGAGCAGTACTTC

v_call: TRBV5-1
j_call: TRBJ2-3
clone_size: many
d_call: NA
cdr3_aa: CASSLGPSKDTQYF
cdr3_nt: TGCGCCAGCAGCTTGGGGCCTAGTAAAGATACGCAGTATTTT

v_call: TRBV29-1
j_call: TRBJ2-1
clone_size: many
d_call: NA
cdr3_aa: CSVEKAAYEQFF
cdr3_nt: TGCAGCGTTGAGAAGGCAGCATATGAGCAGTTCTTC

v_call: TRBV20-1
j_call: TRBJ2-1
clone_size: many
d_call: TRBD2
cdr3_aa: CSARVDTSVPYNEQFF
cdr3_nt: TGCAGTGCTAGAGTAGACACTAGCGTGCCCTACAATGAGCAGTTCTTC

v_call: TRBV7-8
j_call: TRBJ2-1
clone_size: many
d_call: NA
cdr3_aa: CASSLTSYEQFF
cdr3_nt: TGTGCCAGCAGCTTAACGAGCTATGAGCAGTTCTTC

v_call: TRBV29-1
j_call: TRBJ2-5
clone_size: many
d_call: TRBD1
cdr3_aa: CSVEDDRAVKETQYF
cdr3_nt: TGCAGCGTTGAAGACGACAGGGCTGTCAAAGAGACCCAGTACTTC

v_call: TRBV28
j_call: TRBJ1-2
clone_size: NA
d_call: TRBD1
cdr3_aa: CASSLPGQGGYGYTF
cdr3_nt: TGTGCCAGCAGTTTACCGGGACAGGGGGGCTATGGCTACACCTTC

v_call: TRBV14
j_call: TRBJ1-1
clone_size: many
d_call: TRBD1
cdr3_aa: CASSQSRGPGTEAFF
cdr3_nt: TGTGCCAGCAGCCAATCGAGGGGGCCGGGGACTGAAGCTTTCTTT

v_call: TRBV6-2/TRBV6-3
j_call: TRBJ1-5
clone_size: many
d_call: NA
cdr3_aa: CATTLVFGGGEPQHF
cdr3_nt: TGTGCCACTACCCTGGTCTTTGGGGGCGGCGAGCCCCAGCATTTT

v_call: TRBV5-8
j_call: TRBJ2-7
clone_size: many
d_call: NA
cdr3_aa: CASSSGDKHIGEQYF
cdr3_nt: TGTGCCAGCAGCTCCGGCGACAAACACATCGGCGAGCAGTACTTC

v_call: TRBV2
j_call: TRBJ2-3
clone_size: many
d_call: TRBD2
cdr3_aa: CASSEQRGVSTDTQYF
cdr3_nt: TGTGCCAGCAGTGAACAGCGGGGGGTATCCACAGATACGCAGTATTTT

v_call: TRBV6-2/TRBV6-3
j_call: TRBJ1-5
clone_size: many
d_call: NA
cdr3_aa: CASSPRSQPLNQPQHF
cdr3_nt: TGTGCCAGCAGTCCGCGGAGCCAACCCCTCAATCAGCCCCAGCATTTT

v_call: TRBV18
j_call: TRBJ2-4
clone_size: many
d_call: NA
cdr3_aa: CASSPPDRGGNIQYF
cdr3_nt: TGTGCCAGCTCACCACCTGACCGTGGGGGGAACATTCAGTACTTC

v_call: TRBV5-1
j_call: TRBJ2-7
clone_size: many
d_call: TRBD1
cdr3_aa: CASREMPGQGWYEQYF
cdr3_nt: TGCGCCAGCAGAGAGATGCCGGGACAGGGGTGGTACGAGCAGTACTTC

v_call: TRBV5-3
j_call: TRBJ1-2
clone_size: many
d_call: TRBD1
cdr3_aa: CASRMTGAVGYTF
cdr3_nt: TGTGCCAGCAGAATGACAGGGGCAGTCGGCTACACCTTC

v_call: TRBV6-2/TRBV6-3
j_call: TRBJ2-5
clone_size: many
d_call: NA
cdr3_aa: CASSSRRGRETQYF
cdr3_nt: TGTGCCAGCAGTTCGAGAAGGGGTCGGGAGACCCAGTACTTC

v_call: TRBV13
j_call: TRBJ2-1
clone_size: many
d_call: NA
cdr3_aa: CASSSTDGSGEQFF
cdr3_nt: TGTGCCAGCAGCTCCACGGACGGCTCGGGCGAGCAGTTCTTC

v_call: TRBV19
j_call: TRBJ2-4
clone_size: NA
d_call: NA
cdr3_aa: CASSMLDVAAGNIQYF
cdr3_nt: TGTGCCAGTAGTATGCTTGATGTGGCCGCAGGAAACATTCAGTACTTC